The TCR beta chain described here comes from a study of cytomegalovirus exposure and HLA in healthy donors. Primers included in the PCR were 60 Vbeta and 13 Jbeta primers. Some clones are missing from TCRdb's copy, which holds only in-frame ones; the method was immunoSEQ multiplex PCR. In the table there are approximately 160,000 clones, just under 80% of which are singletons. In germline, CDR1 is SGHRS, CDR2 YFSETQ. The CDR3 totals 14 residues. The V segment lost 4 bases and the J segment 2 bases; nucleotides outside the gene matches: 3. The TCR originated in a woman between 50 and 59 years old in good health and CMV-seropositive. The chain couples TRBV5-1 to TRBJ2-5; 9 bases are a match to TRBD2. The sample was PBMCs. The CDR3 nucleotides are TGCGCCAGCAGCGATAGCGGGGGTCAAGAGACCCAGTACTTC. Protein: CASSDSGGQETQYF.